A single sample is the source of the 7 T cell receptor beta chains below, sequenced in a study of blood T cell repertoires in COVID-19. Data came from immunoSEQ multiplex PCR; TCRdb stores just in-frame clones and leaves some out. Among about 130,000 clones listed, roughly 80% were seen once. Source material: peripheral blood. All receptors come from a man aged 60 to 69 who had recovered from COVID-19.

The chain links TRBV6-2 or TRBV6-3 to TRBJ2-3; TRBD2 aligns across 11 bases. V trimming: 5 bases; J trimming: 4 bases; junction bases outside the gene matches: 5. The V gene's germline CDR1 is MNHEY and CDR2 SVGEGT. This CDR3 spans 15 amino acids. The CDR3 loop reads CASSPVAGGPDTQYF. The DNA of the CDR3 is TGTGCCAGCAGTCCCGTAGCGGGAGGGCCAGATACGCAGTATTTT.

The chain carries TRBV2 and TRBJ1-6; 9 bases are shared with TRBD1. The CDR3 has 14 residues. With V trimmed by 5 bases and J by 10 bases, 6 bases remained unmatched. Germline CDR1 reads SNHLY; CDR2 reads FYNNEI. The CDR3 protein is CASSRTGGRSPLHF. DNA for the CDR3: TGTGCCAGCAGTCGCACAGGGGGCCGGTCACCCCTCCACTTT.

This clone was observed a few times. The genes are TRBV7-3 and TRBJ2-2, with 7 positions matching TRBD2. V was pared by 3 bases and J by 0 bases, with 1 base of the junction left unmatched. There are 15 residues in the CDR3. Germline lookup yields CDR1 SGHTA and CDR2 FQGTGA. The CDR3 sequence: CASSFSGSNTGELFF. The CDR3 nucleotides are TGTGCCAGCAGCTTTAGCGGGTCGAACACCGGGGAGCTGTTTTTT.

This clone was found a few times. The V gene is TRBV9, the J gene TRBJ1-5; D unclear. CDR1 SGDLS and CDR2 YYNGEE come from the germline V gene. Trimming cost V 3 bases and J 7 bases, with 14 bases left between them. The CDR3 is 14 amino acids. The CDR3 nucleotides read TGTGCCAGCAGCGCCTCTCTCTCAGGCCAGCCCCAGCATTTT. Amino acid sequence: CASSASLSGQPQHF.

This chain joins TRBV6-5 and TRBJ1-1, with D possibly matching TRBD1 (6 bases). Between the trimmed V and J ends, which lost 6 bases and 0 bases, there was a span of 8 bases. CDR3 size: 13 residues. CDR1 is MNHEY and CDR2 is SVGAGI in the germline V gene. CDR3 bases: TGTGCCAGCAGGGACAGTTTGAACACTGAAGCTTTCTTT. Amino acid sequence: CASRDSLNTEAFF.

The genes are TRBV7-2 and TRBJ2-2, with TRBD1 matching 7 bases. The J segment lost 5 bases and the V segment lost 4 bases, leaving 4 bases of the junction unmatched. There are 14 residues in the CDR3. Germline V gene lookup returns CDR1 SGHTA and CDR2 FQGNSA. The CDR3 protein is CASSSSTGTGELFF. CDR3 DNA sequence: TGTGCCAGCAGCTCATCGACAGGGACCGGGGAGCTGTTTTTT.

The rearrangement uses TRBV3-1 (or the pseudogene TRBV3-2) and TRBJ2-1; a weak D match, TRBD2 (5 bases). Trimming took 4 bases from V and 13 from J, leaving 17 bases between them. The CDR3 has 13 amino acids. CDR1 and CDR2 (germline): LGHDT, YNNKEL (reference sequence). CDR3 sequence: CASSPGLKENQFF. CDR3 coding DNA: TGTGCCAGCAGCCCCGGACTGAAGGAGAACCAGTTCTTC.